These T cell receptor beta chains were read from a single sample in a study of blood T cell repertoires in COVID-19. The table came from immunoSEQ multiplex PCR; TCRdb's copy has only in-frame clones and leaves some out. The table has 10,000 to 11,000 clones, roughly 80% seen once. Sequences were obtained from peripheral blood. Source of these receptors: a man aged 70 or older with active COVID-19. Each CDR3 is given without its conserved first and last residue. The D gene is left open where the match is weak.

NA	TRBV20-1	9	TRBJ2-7	SASSGDEQY
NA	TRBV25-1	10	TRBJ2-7	ASSVQGYEQY
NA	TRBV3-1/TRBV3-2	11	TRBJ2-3	ASLGAGTDTQY
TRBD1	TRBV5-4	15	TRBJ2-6	ASSRINRGSGANVLT
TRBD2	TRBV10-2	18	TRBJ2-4	ASSERLGLAGGESKNIQY
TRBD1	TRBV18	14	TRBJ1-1	ASSLRARGLNTEAF
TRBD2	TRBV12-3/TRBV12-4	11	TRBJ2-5	ASTKTSGETQY
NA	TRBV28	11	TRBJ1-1	ASSLRGGTEAF
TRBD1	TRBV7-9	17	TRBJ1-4	ASSSTYPRQGWSNEKLF
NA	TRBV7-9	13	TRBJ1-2	ASSHVGRDIYGYT
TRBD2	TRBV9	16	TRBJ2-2	ASSDTSGGTSNTGELF
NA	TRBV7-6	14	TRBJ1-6	ASSLGGRTYNSPLH
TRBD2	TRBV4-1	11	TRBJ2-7	ASGPAAGGEQY
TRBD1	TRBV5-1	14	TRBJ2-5	ASSLAPGTVKETQY
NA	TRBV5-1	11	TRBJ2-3	ASSLAGSDTQY
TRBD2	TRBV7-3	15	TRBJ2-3	ASSLTPGLASTDTQY
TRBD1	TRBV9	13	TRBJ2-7	ASSPRDSRTYEQY
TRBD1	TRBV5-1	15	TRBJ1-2	ASSLASGQGSPGGYT
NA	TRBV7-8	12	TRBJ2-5	ASIPTGLRETQY
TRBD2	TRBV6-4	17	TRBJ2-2	ASSTSGLAGGTGTGELF
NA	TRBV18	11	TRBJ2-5	ASSPQREETQY
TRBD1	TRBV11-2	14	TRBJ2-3	ASTPPTGWSTDTQY
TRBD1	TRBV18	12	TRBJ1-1	ASSPLDRASEAF
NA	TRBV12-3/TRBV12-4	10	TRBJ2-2	ASSASGGELF
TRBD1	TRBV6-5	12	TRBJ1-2	ASNTGQGDYGYT